The rows below give T cell receptor beta chains drawn from one sample of a study of blood T cell repertoires in COVID-19. Libraries were prepared by immunoSEQ multiplex PCR; TCRdb keeps only in-frame clonotypes and omits some of them. The sample contains some 180,000 clones, 90% of which appear only once. The sample taken for sequencing was peripheral blood. The receptors stem from a man aged 45-65 years with acute or convalescent COVID-19. The CDR3 runs from the conserved cysteine through the conserved F or W. A D gene is named only where the DNA matches it firmly. For some rows the clone size is stated as once, few or many, or as a class when expanded; others skip it.

D	V	J	size	DNA	CDR3
-	TRBV19	TRBJ1-5	-	TGTGCCAGTAGCCCCCTAGCCGGGACACATTATCAGCCCCAGCATTTT	CASSPLAGTHYQPQHF
TRBD2	TRBV7-3	TRBJ2-1	-	TGTGCCAGCAGCCCAGACGGGGGGGCCCCCTACAATGAGCAGTTCTTC	CASSPDGGAPYNEQFF
-	TRBV9	TRBJ1-4	once	TGTGCCAGCAGCGTAGGGAGCTTGGCTAATGAAAAACTGTTTTTT	CASSVGSLANEKLFF
-	TRBV10-2	TRBJ2-1	-	TGCGCCAGCAGTGGAGGTCAGGGGGAGGCTGTAGATGAGCAGTTCTTC	CASSGGQGEAVDEQFF
-	TRBV7-9	TRBJ1-2	once	TGTGCCAGCAGCTCACTATATGGCTACACCTTC	CASSSLYGYTF
TRBD2	TRBV4-3	TRBJ2-2	-	TGCGCCAGCAGCCAAGTTACACTAGCGGGGACCACGAACACCGGGGAGCTGTTTTTT	CASSQVTLAGTTNTGELFF
-	TRBV24-1	TRBJ1-1	-	TGTGCCACCAGTGACCCTCGGCAGGGAGGAACTGAAGCTTTCTTT	CATSDPRQGGTEAFF
-	TRBV15	TRBJ1-5	few	TGTGCCACCAGCAGAGATCAAAAGGGGGGGAATCAGCCCCAGCATTTT	CATSRDQKGGNQPQHF
TRBD1	TRBV28	TRBJ1-4	-	TGTGCCAGCAGTACCATACCGGGACAGGGAAATGAAAAACTGTTTTTT	CASSTIPGQGNEKLFF
-	TRBV7-8	TRBJ1-5	-	TGTGCCAGCAGCATGCAGGAGGATCAGCCCCAGCATTTT	CASSMQEDQPQHF
TRBD2	TRBV5-1	TRBJ2-3	-	TGCGCCAGCACCGAATTACTAGCGGGGGGAGATACGCAGTATTTT	CASTELLAGGDTQYF
-	TRBV29-1	TRBJ1-4	-	TGCAGCGTTGCCGTCCGCAGGGCCCGTAATAATGAAAAACTGTTTTTT	CSVAVRRARNNEKLFF
TRBD2	TRBV27	TRBJ2-3	-	TGTGCCAGCAGTTTAATGGCGGGAGGCCCTAGCACAGATACGCAGTATTTT	CASSLMAGGPSTDTQYF
-	TRBV28	TRBJ1-4	-	TGTGCCAGCAGGTTAGAGGGAAAACTGTTTTTT	CASRLEGKLFF
-	TRBV6-2/TRBV6-3	TRBJ1-2	-	TGTGCCAGCAGTACCTCCGGGGGGCTCTATGGCTACACCTTC	CASSTSGGLYGYTF
TRBD1	TRBV28	TRBJ2-7	-	TGTGCCAGCAGTCCTCGTCCCGGACAGGGCTACGAGCAGTACTTC	CASSPRPGQGYEQYF
-	TRBV28	TRBJ1-5	-	TGTGCCAGCAGTTTAACGGGGTCGATTAATCAGCCCCAGCATTTT	CASSLTGSINQPQHF
TRBD2	TRBV20-1	TRBJ2-1	-	TGCAGTGCTAGCGACGGGAGGGGAGTGTTCTTC	CSASDGRGVFF
TRBD1	TRBV28	TRBJ1-4	few	TGTGCCAGCAGTTTTGGAGACAGGGGAAGGGAAAAACTGTTTTTT	CASSFGDRGREKLFF
TRBD1	TRBV27	TRBJ1-1	many	TGTGCCAGCAGTCTAACAGGGGGTTTGAACACTGAAGCTTTCTTT	CASSLTGGLNTEAFF
-	TRBV11-2	TRBJ1-3	-	TGTGCCAGCAGCTTGGGGAGATCCGGAAACACCATATATTTT	CASSLGRSGNTIYF
TRBD1	TRBV5-1	TRBJ1-3	few	TGCGCCAGCCATCCGGGACAGGGACTTGGTACCATATATTTT	CASHPGQGLGTIYF
-	TRBV7-9	TRBJ1-4	-	TGTGCCAGCAGCTTAGAAGGAGCTAGAACTAATGAAAAACTGTTTTTT	CASSLEGARTNEKLFF
TRBD1	TRBV10-1	TRBJ2-1	-	TGCGCCAGCATCCTGAGCTTTGTGACAGGGATAAGCTCCTACAATGAGCAGTTCTTC	CASILSFVTGISSYNEQFF
-	TRBV12-3/TRBV12-4	TRBJ1-2	-	TGTGCCAGCAGTCTCCAGGGAGGCGGCTACACCTTC	CASSLQGGGYTF
TRBD1	TRBV4-3	TRBJ1-1	-	TGCGCCAGCAGCCTCTCTAGGACAGGGACTGAAGCTTTCTTT	CASSLSRTGTEAFF
TRBD1	TRBV28	TRBJ1-6	-	TGTGCCGGGAGTAGGACAGGGGTAAGCTCACCCCTCCACTTT	CAGSRTGVSSPLHF
-	TRBV6-6	TRBJ1-5	few	TGTGCCAGCAGTTACTCGCAGGGAGGTCAGCCCCAGCATTTT	CASSYSQGGQPQHF
TRBD1	TRBV6-2/TRBV6-3	TRBJ1-1	once	TGTGCCAGCAGTTCACACAGGGGAACGAACACTGAAGCTTTCTTT	CASSSHRGTNTEAFF
TRBD1	TRBV25-1	TRBJ1-1	-	TGTGCCAGCAGTGAAAGCCGCAGGGGGCTCACTGAAGCTTTCTTT	CASSESRRGLTEAFF
TRBD2	TRBV18	TRBJ2-5	-	TGTGCCAGCTCACCACCGGGACTATCAGAGACCCAGTACTTC	CASSPPGLSETQYF
-	TRBV14	TRBJ1-1	-	TGTGCCAGCAGCCAAGAGAGGGACACTGAAGCTTTCTTT	CASSQERDTEAFF
-	TRBV14	TRBJ1-6	-	TGTGCCAGCAGCGGACAGAATAATTCACCCCTCCACTTT	CASSGQNNSPLHF
TRBD1	TRBV6-5	TRBJ2-3	-	TGTGCCAGCAGTCTGGGACAGTCAGATACGCAGTATTTT	CASSLGQSDTQYF
-	TRBV5-4	TRBJ2-7	-	TGTGCCAGCAGCCACACCCAACAGGGCTCCTACGAGCAGTACTTC	CASSHTQQGSYEQYF
TRBD1	TRBV13	TRBJ2-1	few	TGTGCCAGCTCCGCCACCAGAGACAGGGGAGAGCAGTTCTTC	CASSATRDRGEQFF
-	TRBV4-2	TRBJ2-2	-	TGTGCCAGCAGCCAAACAGCGAACACCGGGGAGCTGTTTTTT	CASSQTANTGELFF
TRBD2	TRBV6-2/TRBV6-3	TRBJ2-7	-	TGTGCCAGCACCCCCTCGGGAGGGCCTGGGGAGCAGTACTTC	CASTPSGGPGEQYF
-	TRBV19	TRBJ1-1	few	TGTGCCAGTAGTATAGATCGGGTGGGCACTGAAGCTTTCTTT	CASSIDRVGTEAFF
-	TRBV5-1	TRBJ2-5	-	TGCGCCAGCAGCGCTACCGGGGAAATCGGGGAGACCCAGTACTTC	CASSATGEIGETQYF
TRBD1	TRBV25-1	TRBJ2-5	once	TGTGCCAGCAGTCCTTACAGGGGTCGGGAGACCCAGTACTTC	CASSPYRGRETQYF
-	TRBV7-9	TRBJ1-1	once	TGTGCCAGCACTTATCGGGGGATCGCTGAAGCTTTCTTT	CASTYRGIAEAFF
TRBD1	TRBV27	TRBJ2-7	-	TGTGCCAGCAGTTCTAGGGCCAGGACAGGGTGGTTTGACGAGCAGTACTTC	CASSSRARTGWFDEQYF